A selection of T cell receptor beta chains follows, all from one sample in a study of early T cells in non-severe SARS-CoV-2 infection. TCRdb independently ran MiXCR on the 5' RACE reads; one entry per CDR3 protein. The table lists 50,000 to 60,000 distinct CDR3 sequences, about an eighth of them singletons. The material sequenced was whole blood. The receptors were gathered from an adult who was a healthcare worker with PCR-confirmed SARS-CoV-2 infection or an uninfected control (not recorded which). CDR3s include the opening cysteine and the closing phenylalanine or tryptophan. Each record gives: V gene, clone size, J gene, D gene, CDR3 protein, CDR3 DNA. D genes are given only for firm matches. The size entry is marked missing in some rows and otherwise reads once, few, many or a size class.

>TRBV5-4|many|TRBJ2-2|-
CASSLSRTGELFF
TGTGCCAGCAGCTTGTCACGCACCGGGGAGCTGTTTTTT
>TRBV6-2/TRBV6-3|-|TRBJ1-1|-
CASSNAGPTKAFF
TGTGCCAGCTCTAACGCGGGTCCTACAAAGGCTTTCTTT
>TRBV20-1|-|TRBJ2-2|-
CSARFGDRSTGELFF
TGCAGTGCTAGATTTGGGGATAGAAGCACCGGGGAGCTGTTTTTT
>TRBV10-1|many|TRBJ2-1|TRBD1
CASSDPSGTGYNEQFF
TGCGCCAGCAGTGACCCCTCCGGGACAGGGTACAATGAGCAGTTCTTC
>TRBV20-1|-|TRBJ2-1|-
CSARAGRGSSYNEQFF
TGCAGTGCTAGAGCTGGACGGGGTAGCTCCTACAATGAGCAGTTCTTC
>TRBV6-1|-|TRBJ1-5|TRBD1
CASRWDRGDQPQHF
TGTGCCAGCAGATGGGACAGGGGGGATCAGCCCCAGCATTTT
>TRBV27|many|TRBJ2-3|-
CASSLWAPAPTRSTDTQYF
TGTGCCAGCAGTTTATGGGCCCCCGCGCCCACCCGTAGCACAGATACGCAGTATTTT
>TRBV29-1|-|TRBJ1-4|-
CSVGHVLSEKLFF
TGCAGCGTGGGGCACGTTTTAAGTGAAAAACTGTTTTTT
>TRBV5-1|-|TRBJ2-5|-
CASSFSGTAKETQYF
TGCGCCAGCAGCTTCAGCGGGACAGCCAAAGAGACCCAGTACTTC
>TRBV19|-|TRBJ1-1|-
CASSIGGEAFF
TGTGCCAGTAGTATTGGTGGTGAAGCTTTCTTT
>TRBV29-1|many|TRBJ2-3|-
CSVEDLAVTDTQYF
TGCAGCGTTGAAGATCTTGCAGTCACAGATACGCAGTATTTT
>TRBV19|few|TRBJ2-7|-
CASSSPGVSSYEQYF
TGTGCCAGTAGTTCCCCGGGGGTGAGCTCCTACGAGCAGTACTTC
>TRBV5-1|few|TRBJ2-2|-
CASSLVSGAGELFF
TGCGCCAGCAGCTTGGTATCTGGCGCCGGGGAGCTGTTTTTT
>TRBV3-1|few|TRBJ2-3|-
CASSQVRPGFTDTQYF
TGTGCCAGCAGCCAAGTGCGTCCGGGGTTCACAGATACGCAGTATTTT
>TRBV20-1|-|TRBJ2-1|-
CSAVGRSYNEQFF
TGCAGTGCCGTCGGACGGTCCTACAATGAGCAGTTCTTC
>TRBV6-2/TRBV6-3|-|TRBJ2-5|-
CDSSSPGALIETQYF
TGTGACAGCAGTTCTCCGGGGGCGCTTATTGAGACCCAGTACTTC
>TRBV27|many|TRBJ1-2|-
CASSLGRGTSGYTF
TGTGCCAGCAGTTTAGGCAGGGGAACGTCTGGCTACACCTTC
>TRBV6-1|many|TRBJ2-5|-
CASSYYPGAGETQYF
TGTGCCAGCAGTTACTACCCAGGGGCGGGGGAGACCCAGTACTTC
>TRBV2|few|TRBJ2-2|-
CASNGDSGVGTGELFF
TGTGCCAGCAACGGGGACTCGGGCGTAGGCACCGGGGAGCTGTTTTTT
>TRBV20-1|few|TRBJ2-7|-
CSARDSSRGRSEQYF
TGCAGTGCTAGAGATTCGTCCCGGGGGAGAAGCGAGCAGTACTTC
>TRBV29-1|few|TRBJ1-2|TRBD1
CSTRTGDYGYTF
TGCAGCACCCGGACAGGGGACTATGGCTACACCTTC
>TRBV5-5|many|TRBJ2-5|-
CASSHQETQYF
TGTGCCAGCAGCCACCAAGAGACCCAGTACTTC
>TRBV14|many|TRBJ2-1|TRBD2
CASSQELAGPDNEQFF
TGTGCCAGCAGCCAAGAACTAGCGGGGCCCGACAATGAGCAGTTCTTC
>TRBV20-1|-|TRBJ1-1|TRBD1
CSAPDRGRQAAFF
TGCAGTGCCCCGGACAGGGGGCGTCAGGCAGCTTTCTTT
>TRBV2|many|TRBJ2-5|TRBD2
CASTLRGAETQYF
TGTGCCAGCACGTTGCGGGGGGCAGAGACCCAGTACTTC
>TRBV6-6|few|TRBJ1-4|-
CASSYSHRVDEKLFF
TGTGCCAGCAGTTACAGCCACAGGGTGGATGAAAAACTGTTTTTT
>TRBV14|-|TRBJ1-1|-
CASSQLGPNTEAFF
TGTGCCAGCAGCCAACTTGGACCGAACACTGAAGCTTTCTTT
>TRBV19|-|TRBJ1-4|-
CASSVRRGANEKLFF
TGTGCCAGTAGTGTCCGACGGGGAGCAAATGAAAAACTGTTTTTT
>TRBV7-9|medium-sized|TRBJ1-2|-
CASSLDSGDGYGYTF
TGTGCCAGCAGCTTAGACTCGGGGGACGGCTATGGCTACACCTTC
>TRBV29-1|many|TRBJ1-1|-
CSVSHPRGGTEAFF
TGCAGCGTCTCCCACCCTCGTGGGGGCACTGAAGCTTTCTTT
>TRBV20-1|-|TRBJ2-4|TRBD1
CSARVGTGGQNIQYF
TGCAGTGCTAGAGTAGGGACAGGCGGTCAAAACATTCAGTACTTC
>TRBV7-2|few|TRBJ2-1|-
CASSLASSSYNEQFF
TGTGCCAGCAGCTTAGCGAGCAGCTCCTACAATGAGCAGTTCTTC
>TRBV20-1|-|TRBJ2-3|-
CSARTVADTQYF
TGCAGTGCTAGGACAGTGGCAGATACGCAGTATTTT
>TRBV11-2|-|TRBJ1-4|-
CASRDPPDEKLSF
TGTGCCAGCAGAGACCCTCCGGATGAAAAACTGTCTTTT
>TRBV5-4|-|TRBJ1-2|TRBD1
CATLQQGDGYTF
TGTGCTACACTACAACAGGGGGATGGCTACACCTTC
>TRBV19|many|TRBJ2-7|TRBD1
CASSGGTGPYEQYF
TGTGCCAGTAGTGGGGGGACAGGGCCCTACGAGCAGTACTTC
>TRBV14|-|TRBJ2-3|TRBD1
CASSQARPGTGRADTQYF
TGTGCCAGCAGCCAAGCCCGGCCCGGGACAGGGAGGGCAGATACGCAGTATTTT
>TRBV13|many|TRBJ1-1|TRBD1
CASSLGLQGSITEAFF
TGTGCCAGCAGCTTGGGTTTACAGGGGAGTATCACTGAAGCTTTCTTT
>TRBV20-1|-|TRBJ2-2|-
CSARRQADGELFF
TGCAGTGCTCGAAGACAGGCAGACGGGGAGCTGTTTTTT
>TRBV6-4|-|TRBJ1-1|-
CASSDPPTGEAFF
TGTGCCAGCAGTGACCCCCCGACAGGTGAAGCTTTCTTT
>TRBV7-8|-|TRBJ2-3|TRBD2
CASSSLAGGRDTQYF
TGTGCCAGCAGCTCCTTAGCGGGGGGGCGAGATACGCAGTATTTT
>TRBV19|many|TRBJ2-2|-
CASRFRNTGELFF
TGTGCCAGTAGATTCAGGAACACCGGGGAGCTGTTTTTT
>TRBV29-1|few|TRBJ2-5|-
CSAGLWQETQYF
TGCAGCGCAGGGTTATGGCAAGAGACCCAGTACTTC
>TRBV6-6|-|TRBJ2-5|-
CASSSPYQETQYF
TGTGCCAGCAGCTCACCCTACCAAGAGACCCAGTACTTC
>TRBV19|-|TRBJ2-1|-
CASSNLRGGLVNEQFF
TGTGCCAGTAGTAACCTTCGTGGGGGTCTAGTCAATGAGCAGTTCTTC
>TRBV30|-|TRBJ1-1|-
CAWSRTDLNTEAFF
TGTGCCTGGAGCCGGACTGATCTGAACACTGAAGCTTTCTTT
>TRBV12-3/TRBV12-4|few|TRBJ2-3|-
CASSLGHSTDTQYF
TGTGCCAGCAGTCTAGGGCATAGCACAGATACGCAGTATTTT
>TRBV29-1|-|TRBJ1-2|-
CSVLQNYGYTF
TGCAGCGTTTTACAGAACTATGGCTACACCTTC
>TRBV29-1|few|TRBJ2-3|TRBD1
CSVPGQYTDTQYF
TGCAGCGTGCCGGGACAGTACACAGATACGCAGTATTTT
>TRBV7-8|-|TRBJ2-7|-
CASSLVRDSEQYF
TGTGCCAGCAGCTTAGTAAGAGATTCCGAGCAGTACTTC